Following are 13 T cell receptor beta chains from one sample sequenced in a study of Tregs in tolerant kidney transplant recipients. Recipients received nonmyeloablative bone marrow transplants from related graft donors, with transient mixed chimerism. Clones were sequenced by immunoSEQ multiplex PCR, and TCRdb holds only the in-frame ones, with some missing. The sample has around 86,000 clones, around 90% seen once; the top ten hold roughly 1.6%. Material: CD4+ T cells from blood (PBMCs), obtained 24 months after the transplant. These receptors all stem from a human patient who received a combined kidney and bone marrow transplant. Some T cells may have originated in the graft donor.

CDR3 nucleotide sequence: TGTGCCAGCAGCTTAGTTTACAGGGACGAGCAGTACTTC. Translated: CASSLVYRDEQYF. The V gene is TRBV7-2, the J gene TRBJ2-7, with a possible D match to TRBD1 (6 bases). This CDR3 comprises 13 residues. The germline V gene has CDR1 SGHTA and CDR2 FQGNSA. Trimming pared 1 base from V and 5 bases from J, leaving 9 bases between.

The chain joins TRBV11-2 to TRBJ1-1, with D hard to call. The V and J ends lost 0 bases and 4 bases respectively, with 15 bases between them. The CDR3 covers 16 residues. Germline lookup yields CDR1 SGHAT and CDR2 FQNNGV. CDR3 region: CASSLEPGKWGTEAFF. DNA of the CDR3: TGTGCCAGCAGCTTAGAGCCCGGGAAGTGGGGCACTGAAGCTTTCTTT.

The chain combines TRBV5-1 with TRBJ1-2, with a tentative D call TRBD1 (5 bases). CDR1 is SGHRS and CDR2 is YFSETQ in the germline V gene. The CDR3 runs to 14 residues. V lost 3 bases and J 8 bases, leaving 17 bases between the germline ends. In DNA form, the CDR3 reads TGCGCCAGCAGCTGGGTAGACAGCCGAGACGGCTACACCTTC. The encoded protein is CASSWVDSRDGYTF.

In its sample, this clone was seen once. V is TRBV4-1 and J is TRBJ2-5, with TRBD1 matching over 10 bases. This CDR3 is 16 amino acids long. The J segment lost 5 bases and the V segment lost 1 base, leaving 7 bases of the junction unmatched. Germline values: CDR1 MGHRA, CDR2 YSYEKL. This chain's CDR3 is CASSQGQGARGETQYF. As DNA, the CDR3 is TGCGCCAGCAGCCAAGGACAGGGGGCACGAGGCGAGACCCAGTACTTC.

The chain joins TRBV27 to TRBJ2-7; 8 bases are shared with TRBD2. The CDR3 sequence is 14 residues long. From germline, CDR1 is MNHEY and CDR2 SMNVEV (reference sequence). J was trimmed by 6 bases and V by 6 bases; bases with no gene match: 10. The CDR3 reads CASRVIAGYGEQYF. The DNA of the CDR3 is TGTGCCAGCAGGGTAATAGCGGGATACGGCGAGCAGTACTTC.

The chain carries TRBV10-3 and TRBJ1-1; TRBD1 agrees at 7 bases. The CDR3 consists of 15 residues. Germline assignment: CDR1 ENHRY and CDR2 SYGVKD. Trimming cost V 4 bases and J 3 bases; bases outside gene matches: 8. The CDR3 sequence is CAISGRRGIDTEAFF. DNA for the CDR3: TGTGCCATCAGTGGCCGCAGGGGGATCGACACTGAAGCTTTCTTT.

V gene TRBV6-6 combines with J gene TRBJ2-3; 12 bases are a match to TRBD2. Trimming removed 8 bases from V and 4 bases from J; junction bases left unmatched: 7. Germline V gene lookup returns CDR1 MNHNY and CDR2 SVGAGI (reference sequence). This CDR3 spans 15 amino acids. This CDR3 reads CASLPTSGGSDTQYF. The CDR3 bases are TGTGCCAGCCTCCCCACTAGCGGGGGGTCAGATACGCAGTATTTT.

This chain links TRBV11-2 with TRBJ1-6; perhaps TRBD1 as D (5 bases). The germline V gene has CDR1 SGHAT and CDR2 FQNNGV. The CDR3 consists of 16 residues. The ends were cut back, 4 bases at V and 8 bases at J, with 18 bases in the middle. The CDR3 DNA follows: TGTGCCAGCAGCTCGGCGGCGGGGGGTGGTCATTCACCCCTCCACTTT. Its translation: CASSSAAGGGHSPLHF.

The chain recombines TRBV27 with TRBJ2-1; TRBD2 aligns across 9 bases. The junction had 20 bases not matched to a gene; V was cut back by 3 bases and J by 8 bases. CDR3 length: 19 residues. Germline V lookup: CDR1 MNHEY, CDR2 SMNVEV (reference sequence). In DNA form, the CDR3 reads TGTGCCAGCAGTTTGCCCATAAATAATGGGGGCGGGAGGGCCGATGAGCAGTTCTTC. Translation: CASSLPINNGGGRADEQFF.

This clone has just one count. V is TRBV7-3 and J is TRBJ2-2; 10 nucleotides agree with TRBD2. Germline V gene lookup returns CDR1 SGHTA and CDR2 FQGTGA. The CDR3 has 15 residues. V shed 2 bases, J shed 5 bases, and the junction held 2 bases outside the gene matches. The CDR3 sequence: CASSLLAGETGELFF. The CDR3 DNA is TGTGCCAGCAGCTTACTAGCGGGGGAGACCGGGGAGCTGTTTTTT.

The rearrangement uses TRBV4-2 and TRBJ2-7; tentative D call: TRBD2 (5 bases). The V gene's germline CDR1 is LGHNA and CDR2 YNFKEQ. V was shortened by 6 bases and J by 2 bases, with 17 bases between the two germline ends. This CDR3 has 15 amino acids. This chain's CDR3 is CASSRGGQDPYEQYF. The CDR3 nucleotides read TGTGCCAGCAGTCGAGGCGGGCAAGACCCCTACGAGCAGTACTTC.

The genes are TRBV7-8 and TRBJ2-3, with a tentative D call TRBD1 (6 bases). This CDR3 contains 19 residues. Trimming removed 2 bases from V and 2 bases from J, with 23 bases in between. Germline-derived CDR1 and CDR2 are SGHVS and FQNEAQ. The CDR3 sequence: CASSLPWVGARAPTDTQYF. CDR3 DNA sequence: TGTGCCAGCAGCTTACCCTGGGTGGGGGCCAGAGCCCCCACAGATACGCAGTATTTT.

The V and J genes are TRBV2 and TRBJ1-1; D may be TRBD1 (6 bases). The V end lost 3 bases, the J end lost 4 bases, and 12 bases lay between the germline ends. Germline V CDR1 and CDR2: SNHLY, FYNNEI. CDR3 length: 14 residues. In DNA, the CDR3 is TGTGCCAGCAGTGAGCTGCAAGGGGGCACTGAAGCTTTCTTT. It yields the protein CASSELQGGTEAFF.